The rows below give T cell receptor beta chains drawn from one sample of a study of shared clonotypes between healthy human individuals. The protocol was immunoSEQ multiplex PCR, while the TCRdb copy is restricted to in-frame clones and leaves out a portion. The sample has hundreds of thousands of clones, 92% seen once. Material for sequencing was naive CD8+ T cells sorted from blood. These receptors all stem from a man aged 25 to 40 in good health. Both conserved end residues are part of each CDR3. A D gene is named only where the DNA matches it firmly. Size is stated for part of the rows, as once, few or many counts, or as a class when the clone is expanded.

>TRBJ2-7|.|TRBV29-1|.
CSVVGDGNEQYF
TGCAGCGTTGTTGGGGATGGAAACGAGCAGTACTTC
>TRBJ2-1|TRBD1|TRBV6-5|.
CASRDSSYNEQFF
TGTGCCAGTAGGGACAGCTCCTACAATGAGCAGTTCTTC
>TRBJ2-1|.|TRBV7-8|.
CASSLKSSYNEQFF
TGTGCCAGCAGCTTAAAGAGCTCCTACAATGAGCAGTTCTTC
>TRBJ2-1|TRBD2|TRBV7-6|.
CASSPAGGNEQFF
TGTGCCAGCAGCCCAGCGGGAGGCAATGAGCAGTTCTTC
>TRBJ2-2|TRBD2|TRBV4-1|.
CASSHRAGGGTGELFF
TGCGCCAGCAGCCATAGAGCGGGAGGAGGTACCGGGGAGCTGTTTTTT
>TRBJ2-7|.|TRBV28|once
CASSLWASTDYEQYF
TGTGCCAGCAGTTTATGGGCCTCCACCGACTACGAGCAGTACTTC
>TRBJ2-3|TRBD2|TRBV27|.
CASSFSGSDTDTQYF
TGTGCCAGCAGCTTTAGCGGGAGTGATACAGATACGCAGTATTTT
>TRBJ2-7|TRBD2|TRBV19|.
CASTPSEGGVYEQYF
TGTGCCAGTACCCCATCGGAGGGAGGGGTCTACGAGCAGTACTTC
>TRBJ2-1|TRBD1|TRBV7-2|.
CASSSPGQGAYNEQFF
TGTGCCAGCAGCTCTCCGGGACAGGGGGCCTACAATGAGCAGTTCTTC
>TRBJ2-1|.|TRBV10-1|.
CASSDRWVGEQFF
TGCGCCAGCAGTGATCGGTGGGTGGGGGAGCAGTTCTTC
>TRBJ2-7|.|TRBV19|few
CASSPPYRADEQYF
TGTGCCAGTAGTCCCCCATACAGGGCGGATGAGCAGTACTTC
>TRBJ2-3|TRBD2|TRBV4-1|.
CASSQERAGVIDTQYF
TGCGCCAGCAGCCAAGAGCGAGCGGGAGTCATAGATACGCAGTATTTT
>TRBJ2-2|.|TRBV2|.
CASRVRAGELFF
TGTGCCAGCAGGGTCCGGGCCGGGGAGCTGTTTTTT
>TRBJ2-3|.|TRBV30|.
CAWSYGLTDTQYF
TGTGCCTGGAGCTACGGGCTCACAGATACGCAGTATTTT
>TRBJ2-1|TRBD2|TRBV25-1|.
CASSEGAGAYNEQFF
TGTGCCAGCAGTGAAGGGGCGGGAGCCTACAATGAGCAGTTCTTC
>TRBJ2-5|.|TRBV13|.
CATTLRGAPQETQYF
TGTGCCACAACGTTAAGGGGGGCCCCCCAAGAGACCCAGTACTTC
>TRBJ2-1|.|TRBV13|.
CASSLRFDNEQFF
TGTGCCAGCAGCTTACGGTTCGACAATGAGCAGTTCTTC
>TRBJ2-4|TRBD2|TRBV11-2|.
CASSLPPAGDIQYF
TGTGCCAGCAGCCTACCTCCGGCGGGGGACATTCAGTACTTC
>TRBJ2-1|TRBD1|TRBV27|.
CASSDWDSTEHEQFF
TGTGCCAGCAGTGACTGGGACAGCACCGAGCATGAGCAGTTCTTC
>TRBJ2-2|.|TRBV7-6|.
CASLFGGGGTGELFF
TGTGCCAGCCTCTTCGGGGGAGGGGGCACCGGGGAGCTGTTTTTT
>TRBJ1-1|.|TRBV5-4|once
CASSPESTEAFF
TGTGCCAGCAGCCCGGAGAGCACTGAAGCTTTCTTT
>TRBJ2-1|.|TRBV29-1|.
CSVGGKDSYNEQFF
TGCAGCGTTGGAGGGAAGGACTCCTACAATGAGCAGTTCTTC
>TRBJ2-7|TRBD2|TRBV5-1|once
CASRGTSGRVYEQYF
TGCGCCAGCCGCGGGACTAGCGGGAGGGTGTACGAGCAGTACTTC
>TRBJ2-7|.|TRBV5-1|.
CASSLEQGALEFYEQYF
TGCGCCAGCAGCTTGGAACAGGGCGCGCTAGAATTCTACGAGCAGTACTTC
>TRBJ1-1|.|TRBV11-2|.
CASTPGGNWDTEAFF
TGTGCCAGCACCCCTGGGGGAAACTGGGACACTGAAGCTTTCTTT
>TRBJ2-3|TRBD2|TRBV7-6|.
CASSLVGGLGTDTQYF
TGTGCCAGCAGCTTAGTCGGCGGACTAGGCACAGATACGCAGTATTTT
>TRBJ2-2|.|TRBV11-2|.
CASSDPRTGATGELFF
TGTGCCAGCAGCGACCCTAGGACCGGCGCCACCGGGGAGCTGTTTTTT
>TRBJ2-2|.|TRBV15|.
CATSSRVELTGELFF
TGTGCCACCAGCAGCCGCGTCGAACTCACCGGGGAGCTGTTTTTT
>TRBJ2-1|TRBD2|TRBV5-6|.
CASSLGRAGALDNEQFF
TGTGCCAGCAGCTTGGGTCGGGCGGGAGCCTTGGACAATGAGCAGTTCTTC
>TRBJ2-3|TRBD2|TRBV7-6|.
CASSFPSRTGGSTDTQYF
TGTGCCAGCAGCTTCCCAAGTCGGACGGGGGGAAGCACAGATACGCAGTATTTT
>TRBJ2-1|TRBD2|TRBV11-3|.
CASSARSGGVGEQFF
TGTGCCAGCAGCGCCAGGAGCGGGGGGGTCGGTGAGCAGTTCTTC
>TRBJ2-7|TRBD2|TRBV27|.
CASSSRAGAYEQYF
TGTGCCAGCAGTTCAAGAGCGGGGGCCTACGAGCAGTACTTC
>TRBJ1-2|TRBD1|TRBV4-1|.
CASSLDRDSDYGYTF
TGCGCCAGCAGCCTAGATCGGGACAGCGACTATGGCTACACCTTC
>TRBJ2-1|TRBD2|TRBV27|.
CASSPTRAGGYNEQFF
TGTGCCAGCAGTCCGACTAGAGCGGGAGGGTACAATGAGCAGTTCTTC
>TRBJ2-7|.|TRBV6-5|.
CASSYSRRSSYEQYF
TGTGCCAGCAGTTACTCGCGCCGATCCTCCTACGAGCAGTACTTC
>TRBJ2-3|TRBD2|TRBV29-1|.
CSVEPWTSGRTDTQYF
TGCAGCGTTGAACCCTGGACTAGCGGGAGGACAGATACGCAGTATTTT